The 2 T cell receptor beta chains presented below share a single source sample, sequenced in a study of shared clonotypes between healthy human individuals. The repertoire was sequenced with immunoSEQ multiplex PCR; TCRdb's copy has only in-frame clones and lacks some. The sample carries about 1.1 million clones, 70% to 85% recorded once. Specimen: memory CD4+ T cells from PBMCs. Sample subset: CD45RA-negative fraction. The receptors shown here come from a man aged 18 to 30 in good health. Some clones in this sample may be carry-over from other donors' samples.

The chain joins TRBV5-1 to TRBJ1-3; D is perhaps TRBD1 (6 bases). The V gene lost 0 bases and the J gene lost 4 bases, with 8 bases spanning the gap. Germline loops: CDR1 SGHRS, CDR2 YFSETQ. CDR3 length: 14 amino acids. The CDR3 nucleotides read TGCGCCAGCAGCTTGGGGGGGCGAGGAAACACCATATATTTT. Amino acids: CASSLGGRGNTIYF.

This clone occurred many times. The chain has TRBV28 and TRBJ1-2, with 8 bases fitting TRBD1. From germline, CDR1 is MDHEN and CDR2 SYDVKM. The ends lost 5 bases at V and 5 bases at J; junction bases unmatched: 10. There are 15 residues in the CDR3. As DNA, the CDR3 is TGTGCCAGCAGTCGACCGGGACAGGAACTTTATGGCTACACCTTC. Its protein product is CASSRPGQELYGYTF.